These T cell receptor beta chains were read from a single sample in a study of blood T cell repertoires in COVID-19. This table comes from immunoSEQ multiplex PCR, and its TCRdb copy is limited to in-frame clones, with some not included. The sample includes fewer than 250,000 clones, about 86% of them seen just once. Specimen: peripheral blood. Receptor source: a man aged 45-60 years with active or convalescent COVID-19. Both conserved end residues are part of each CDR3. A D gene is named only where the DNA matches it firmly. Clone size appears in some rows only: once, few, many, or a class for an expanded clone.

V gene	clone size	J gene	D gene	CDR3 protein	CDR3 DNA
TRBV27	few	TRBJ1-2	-	CASSPWGEDYTF	TGTGCCAGCAGTCCTTGGGGGGAAGACTACACCTTC
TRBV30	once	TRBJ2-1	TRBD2	CAWAGTNNEQFF	TGTGCCTGGGCGGGGACTAACAATGAGCAGTTCTTC
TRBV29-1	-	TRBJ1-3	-	CSVARGTGNTIYF	TGCAGCGTTGCCAGAGGTACTGGAAACACCATATATTTT
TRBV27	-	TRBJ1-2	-	CASSLRSTALLGWGYTF	TGTGCCAGCAGTTTAAGATCGACAGCCCTACTTGGGTGGGGCTACACCTTC
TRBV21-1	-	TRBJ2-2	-	CASIGTGTSDRRGTGELFF	TGTGCCAGTATCGGCACCGGGACTAGCGACCGTCGGGGGACCGGGGAGCTGTTTTTT
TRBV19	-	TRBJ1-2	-	CASSRGPGTGTGGYTF	TGTGCCAGTAGTCGTGGGCCAGGAACAGGGACCGGCGGCTACACCTTC
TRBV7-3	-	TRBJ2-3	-	CASSAIGGSTDTQYF	TGTGCCAGCAGCGCAATTGGCGGGAGCACAGATACGCAGTATTTT
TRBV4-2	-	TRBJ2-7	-	CASSQESTRSYEQYF	TGTGCCAGCAGCCAAGAATCTACTAGATCCTACGAGCAGTACTTC
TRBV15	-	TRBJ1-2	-	CATSRDRFAPVYGYTF	TGTGCCACCAGCAGAGATCGTTTTGCCCCAGTCTATGGCTACACCTTC
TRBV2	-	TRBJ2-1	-	CASTKGEPYNEQFF	TGTGCCAGCACCAAGGGGGAACCCTACAATGAGCAGTTCTTC